A single sample gave rise to the 17 T cell receptor beta chains below, sequenced in a study of blood T cells in healthy people across ages. Then a second PCR, running about 6 to 12 cycles, was carried out with a sample-barcoded 5' primer and a J-beta primer mix. TCRdb re-called the 5' RACE reads through MiXCR, storing one row per CDR3 protein. Of over a million distinct CDR3 sequences listed, roughly two fifths are singletons. Sequenced sample: blood. Every receptor here comes from a woman aged 18-29 years in good health.

The genes are TRBV6-2 or TRBV6-3 and TRBJ2-1, with 12 bases identical to TRBD2. The CDR3 totals 17 residues. J gave up 4 bases and V 2 bases, and 6 bases lay outside the gene matches. Germline CDR1 and CDR2: MNHEY and SVGEGT. The CDR3, as DNA: TGTGCCAGCAGTTACCGGCCTAGCGGGAGGGTATACAATGAGCAGTTCTTC. It translates to CASSYRPSGRVYNEQFF.

The V and J genes are TRBV20-1 and TRBJ2-7, with 9 positions matching TRBD2. Trimming removed 2 bases from V and 7 bases from J; junction bases left unmatched: 15. The CDR3 is 16 amino acids. The germline V gene encodes CDR1 DFQATT and CDR2 SNEGSKA (reference sequence). The CDR3 coding sequence is TGCAGTGCTAGAAGAGCGGGGGGTTTCGGATATGGGGAGCAGTACTTC. It encodes CSARRAGGFGYGEQYF.

In this sample, this clonotype turned up a few times. The CDR3 here is CASSLVQARQETQYF. The CDR3, as DNA: TGCGCCAGCAGCTTGGTACAGGCCCGCCAAGAGACCCAGTACTTC. The chain has TRBV5-1 and TRBJ2-5, with D possibly being TRBD1 (5 bases). V was cut by 0 bases and J by 1 base, with 10 bases left in between. The CDR3 covers 15 residues. Germline V gene lookup returns CDR1 SGHRS and CDR2 YFSETQ.

This clonotype was seen more than once but under ten times. The chain is built from TRBV10-3 and TRBJ1-1; D is possibly TRBD1 (5 bases). The CDR3 is 13 amino acids. CDR1 is ENHRY and CDR2 is SYGVKD in the germline V gene. Trimming pared 6 bases from V and 3 bases from J, leaving 11 bases between. CDR3 amino acids: CAIRAGLDTEAFF. Here the CDR3 DNA reads TGTGCCATCAGAGCAGGGTTAGACACTGAAGCTTTCTTT.

In its sample, this clonotype was seen many times. The rearrangement joins TRBV29-1 to TRBJ2-3; D is uncertain. This CDR3 region has 10 residues. V gave up 7 bases and J gave up 7 bases, with 9 bases separating them. Germline V gene data show CDR1 as SQVTM and CDR2 as ANQGSEA. CDR3 sequence (DNA): TGCAGCGGTTCTAGTAATACGCAGTATTTT. Its translation: CSGSSNTQYF.

This clonotype was seen a handful of times. The chain uses TRBV10-3 and TRBJ2-6, with D perhaps TRBD1 (6 bases). CDR1 ENHRY and CDR2 SYGVKD come from the germline V gene. There are 17 residues in the CDR3. Between the trimmed V and J ends, which lost 7 bases and 0 bases, there was a span of 16 bases. The CDR3 sequence is CAINPGQQSSGANVLTF. The CDR3 DNA reads TGTGCCATCAACCCGGGACAACAGTCCTCTGGGGCCAACGTCCTGACTTTC.

The rearrangement joins TRBV5-1 to TRBJ2-1; the match to TRBD2 covers 13 bases. The CDR3 spans 15 residues. Germline CDR1 is SGHRS and CDR2 is YFSETQ. Trimming removed 9 bases from V and 0 bases from J; junction bases left unmatched: 3. CDR3 in DNA: TGCGCCACGACTAGCGGGGGGAGCTCCTACAATGAGCAGTTCTTC. This translates into CATTSGGSSYNEQFF.

This clonotype was counted between two and nine times. The V gene is TRBV10-3, the J gene TRBJ2-2, with a weak D call TRBD2 (5 bases). The CDR3 runs to 16 residues. With 0 bases removed from V and 3 bases from J, the gap between germline ends came to 11 bases. Germline values: CDR1 ENHRY, CDR2 SYGVKD. Written as DNA, the CDR3 is TGTGCCATCAGTGAGTCGGCTCTAGCTGACACCGGGGAGCTGTTTTTT. It is translated as CAISESALADTGELFF.

This clonotype was counted a single time. The chain carries TRBV6-2 or TRBV6-3 and TRBJ1-5, with D unclear. Germline assignment: CDR1 MNHEY and CDR2 SVGEGT. The length of the CDR3 is 16 residues. The V and J ends lost 0 bases and 3 bases respectively, with 12 bases between them. CDR3 sequence: CASSYSIGRANQPQHF. The CDR3 coding sequence is TGTGCCAGCAGTTACTCAATAGGGAGGGCCAATCAGCCCCAGCATTTT.

The chain carries TRBV20-1 and TRBJ1-1; 7 bases map to TRBD1. CDR3 length equals 14 residues. The germline V gene has CDR1 DFQATT and CDR2 SNEGSKA (reference sequence). The V segment lost 5 bases and the J segment 1 base; nucleotides outside the gene matches: 7. CDR3 in amino acids: CSAQATGSNTEAFF. In DNA form, the CDR3 reads TGCAGTGCTCAGGCGACAGGGTCGAACACTGAAGCTTTCTTT.

The chain joins TRBV4-1 to TRBJ2-6, with D tentatively TRBD1 (6 bases). CDR1 is MGHRA, CDR2 YSYEKL, per germline. Deletions cut 8 bases from V and 0 bases from J, with 14 bases between. CDR3 length: 16 residues. CDR3: CASGYRDSSGANVLTF. The CDR3 DNA reads as TGCGCCAGCGGTTACAGGGATAGCTCTGGGGCCAACGTCCTGACTTTC.

The chain couples TRBV27 to TRBJ2-2; 10 nucleotides line up with TRBD1. Looked up from germline, CDR1 is MNHEY and CDR2 is SMNVEV (reference sequence). V was pared by 4 bases and J by 6 bases, with 5 bases of the junction left unmatched. The CDR3 spans 15 residues. CDR3 DNA sequence: TGTGCCAGCAGTTCGGGACAGGGGATAGCCGGGGAGCTGTTTTTT. Its protein is CASSSGQGIAGELFF.

The rearrangement uses TRBV25-1 and TRBJ2-7, with D possibly being TRBD1 or TRBD2 (5 bases each). This CDR3 is built from 13 residues. The ends were cut back, 2 bases at V and 4 bases at J, with 9 bases in the middle. Germline assignment: CDR1 MGHDK and CDR2 SYGVNS. CDR3 residues: CASSEGGLYEQYF. In DNA form, the CDR3 reads TGTGCCAGCAGTGAAGGGGGATTGTACGAGCAGTACTTC.

Concerning this clonotype itself: One end of the junction fails to match germline, which may point to a read error. The rearrangement joins TRBV11-2 to TRBJ2-2; no clear D. The CDR3 is 13 residues long. The germline gives CDR1 SGHAT, CDR2 FQNNGV. The CDR3 DNA sequence: TGTGCCAACAGCTTACCAGCTACCGGGGAGCTGTTTTTT. The encoded protein is CANSLPATGELFF.

There are a few counts of this clonotype. V gene TRBV6-5 combines with J gene TRBJ1-1, with unresolved D. The CDR3 is 13 residues long. The germline V gene encodes CDR1 MNHEY and CDR2 SVGAGI. V lost 7 bases to trimming and J lost 0 bases, with 9 bases between them. The CDR3 coding sequence is TGTGCCAGCATCTCACCTCTGAACACTGAAGCTTTCTTT. It is translated as CASISPLNTEAFF.

The chain is built from TRBV7-2 and TRBJ2-4; D remains ambiguous. CDR1 and CDR2 from the germline V gene are SGHTA and FQGNSA. The V end was cut by 5 bases, the J end by 5 bases, with 7 bases between. The CDR3 is 12 residues long. This chain's CDR3 is CASSPRQNIQYF. The CDR3 region has the DNA TGTGCCAGCAGCCCCCGTCAAAACATTCAGTACTTC.

This clonotype has only one observation. One end of the junction fails to match germline, which may point to a read error. V usage is TRBV7-9 and J usage is TRBJ1-1; a weak D match, TRBD1 (6 bases). The CDR3 runs 14 residues. CDR1 is SEHNR and CDR2 is FQNEAQ in the germline V gene (reference sequence). The CDR3 protein is CASRRTDPNTQAFF. The CDR3 nucleotides are TGTGCCAGCAGAAGGACAGACCCGAACACTCAAGCTTTCTTT.